This T cell receptor (beta chain) was identified in a study of blood T cell repertoires in COVID-19. Study-wide context: Sites in the United States, Italy and Spain provided acute and convalescent COVID-19 samples. PBMCs, B-cell-depleted T cells, or T cells were the source of the cDNA or gDNA that made up the material.

Under the authors' procedure: For nucleated cells, counts were estimated from reference gene primer amplification. The table came from immunoSEQ multiplex PCR; TCRdb's copy has only in-frame clones and leaves some out. From that table come the V and J calls and clone size; the DNA was used to work out D and trimming. Here the sample spans 70,000 or so clones, approximately 80% being singletons. Per the germline V gene, CDR1 is LNHDA and CDR2 is SQIVND (reference sequence). This CDR3 contains 16 residues. V trimming: 5 bases; J trimming: 4 bases; junction bases outside the gene matches: 8. The TCR originated in a man of 80 years or more with active or convalescent COVID-19. Sequences were obtained from peripheral blood. This chain joins TRBV19 and TRBJ2-6; 7 bases line up with TRBD1. CDR3 sequence: CASSSKGARGANVLTF. CDR3 sequence (DNA): TGTGCCAGTAGTTCGAAGGGGGCGAGGGGGGCCAACGTCCTGACTTTC.